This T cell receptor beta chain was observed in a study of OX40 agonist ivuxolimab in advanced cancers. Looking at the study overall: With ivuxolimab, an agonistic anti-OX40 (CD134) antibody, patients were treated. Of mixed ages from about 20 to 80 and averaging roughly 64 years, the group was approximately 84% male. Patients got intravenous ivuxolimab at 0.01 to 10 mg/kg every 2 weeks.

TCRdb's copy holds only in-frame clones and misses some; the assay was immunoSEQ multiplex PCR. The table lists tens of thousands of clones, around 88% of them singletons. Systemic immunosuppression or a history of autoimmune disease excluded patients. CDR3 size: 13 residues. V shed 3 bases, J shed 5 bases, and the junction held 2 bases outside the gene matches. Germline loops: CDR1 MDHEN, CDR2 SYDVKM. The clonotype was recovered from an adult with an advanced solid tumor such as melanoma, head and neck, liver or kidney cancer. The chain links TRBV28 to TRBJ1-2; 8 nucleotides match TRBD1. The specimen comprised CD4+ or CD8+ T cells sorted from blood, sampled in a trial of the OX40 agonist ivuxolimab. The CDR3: CASSLTGEYGYTF. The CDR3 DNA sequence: TGTGCCAGCAGTTTGACAGGGGAGTATGGCTACACCTTC.